This TCR beta chain is from a study of CD8 T cells in ankylosing spondylitis. General study results and limits: It appeared that ankylosing spondylitis blood was characterized by a TCR beta motif of roughly 8 highly homologous variants.

Molecular-barcoded quantitative 5'-RACE produced these TCR beta libraries. In TCRdb, the 5' RACE reads were re-called with MiXCR into one record per CDR3 protein. Of more than 600,000 distinct CDR3 sequences in the sample, roughly 19% are singletons; the top ten hold about 19%. V was trimmed by 4 bases and J by 0 bases, leaving 10 bases between them. The CDR3 loop spans 15 amino acids. Germline CDR1 and CDR2: GTSNPN and SVGIG (reference sequence). This clonotype was counted between two and nine times. Its antigen is not identified. The sequenced material came from blood, either unsorted or a sorted T cell fraction (not recorded which). The clonotype originates from a male donor with ankylosing spondylitis. This chain connects TRBV30 to TRBJ2-6; D unclear. The CDR3, as DNA: TGTGCCTGGAATGAACAGCGCTCTGGGGCCAACGTCCTGACTTTC. It codes for CAWNEQRSGANVLTF.